This T cell receptor (beta chain) was observed in a study of vaccination and CD4 T cells after COVID-19. Germline-derived CDR1 and CDR2 are SGHNT and YYREEE (reference sequence). The CDR3 runs 15 residues. After removal of 1 base from V and 2 bases from J, the junction contained 2 bases not matched to a gene. Researchers used the Oncomine TCR Beta short-read assay to sequence DNA from cultured CD4+ T cells. From the PCR reads, TCRdb called clonotypes with MiXCR, one entry per CDR3 protein. This table holds 3,000 to 3,500 distinct CDR3 sequences, less than 25% found once. Indicated treatment: approximately 10-day PBMC culture with coronavirus spike peptide pools or control peptides (ViraFEST assay). During the years 2011-2018, before the COVID-19 pandemic, the unexposed donor's CD4+ T cells were collected. With regard to this clonotype: As yet, its antigen is unknown.

This rearrangement joins TRBV5-4 to TRBJ2-1; TRBD2 matches at 8 bases. This TCR came from a human donor in good health. The sequencing sample was made of CD4+ T cells from blood, cultured in vitro. This chain's CDR3 is CASSLPGGAYNEQFF. Here the CDR3 DNA reads TGTGCCAGCAGCTTGCCGGGGGGGGCCTACAATGAGCAGTTCTTC.